These 19 T cell receptor beta chains were sequenced from one sample in a study of vaccination and CD4 T cells after COVID-19. An Oncomine TCR Beta short-read assay was used to sequence the DNA from cultured CD4+ T cells. TCRdb redid the calling of the PCR reads with MiXCR, one entry per CDR3 protein. The data hold around 25,000 distinct CDR3 sequences, with less than 35% observed a single time. Described time point: late sampling 161 to 241 days after vaccination in a few convalescent patients. Described treatment: approximately 11-day PBMC culture with coronavirus spike peptide pools or control peptides (ViraFEST assay). Antigens of these TCRs are unknown. Sample: CD4+ T cells from blood, cultured in vitro, taken about 7 months after SARS-CoV-2 vaccination. Receptors were obtained from a human donor who had recovered from COVID-19.

The sample holds many counts of this clonotype. The V gene is TRBV19, the J gene TRBJ1-2, with D maybe TRBD1 (5 bases). V lost 3 bases and J lost 7, with 12 bases in between. Looked up from germline, CDR1 is LNHDA and CDR2 is SQIVND (reference sequence). The CDR3 runs 13 residues. CDR3 sequence reads: CASSIEGRRGYTF. The CDR3 nucleotides are TGTGCCAGTAGTATCGAGGGACGGCGTGGCTACACCTTC.

This chain connects TRBV28 to TRBJ2-4; 8 positions match TRBD1. This CDR3 is 11 amino acids long. In germline, CDR1 is MDHEN, CDR2 SYDVKM. V trimming: 3 bases; J trimming: 13 bases; junction bases outside the gene matches: 2. The CDR3 nucleotides read TGTGCCAGCAGTTTGAACAGGGGGCAGTACTTC. It yields the protein CASSLNRGQYF.

The CDR3 is CASSSQFPVQYF. CDR3 DNA: TGTGCCAGCAGTTCCCAGTTCCCGGTCCAGTACTTC. This chain uses TRBV28 with TRBJ2-5; D is ambiguous. The CDR3 extends over 12 amino acids. Per germline, CDR1 MDHEN and CDR2 SYDVKM. With 4 bases removed from V and 10 bases from J, the gap between germline ends came to 13 bases.

The chain combines TRBV7-3 with TRBJ1-1; D is unclear. V was pared by 6 bases and J by 5 bases, with 13 bases between. Per germline, CDR1 SGHTA and CDR2 FQGTGA. There are 13 residues in the CDR3. The CDR3 spells CASRDAGVTEAFF. The DNA for the CDR3 is TGTGCCAGCAGGGATGCCGGGGTGACTGAAGCTTTCTTT.

This clonotype was observed a handful of times. The chain links TRBV6-5 to TRBJ1-6, with D hard to call. The V gene lost 4 bases and the J gene lost 10 bases, with 11 bases spanning the gap. The germline V gene encodes CDR1 MNHEY and CDR2 SVGAGI. The CDR3 runs 13 residues. The CDR3: CASSSTNLSPLHF. The DNA for the CDR3 is TGTGCCAGCAGTTCTACTAATCTCTCACCCCTCCACTTT.

Only a few counts were recorded for this clonotype. The chain uses TRBV7-9 and TRBJ1-6; D perhaps matches TRBD1 (5 bases). Germline CDR1 is SEHNR and CDR2 is FQNEAQ (reference sequence). The ends were cut back, 4 bases at V and 9 bases at J, with 19 bases in the middle. This CDR3 has 16 amino acids. The DNA for the CDR3 is TGTGCCAGCAGCTCGACCTTGGGGAGGGGTCTTTCACCCCTCCACTTT. Translating it yields CASSSTLGRGLSPLHF.

The J gene is TRBJ2-1, the V gene TRBV6-2 or TRBV6-3; TRBD2 matches at 7 bases. This CDR3 region has 15 residues. Germline V lookup: CDR1 MNHEY, CDR2 SVGEGT. V trimming: 4 bases; J trimming: 0 bases; junction bases outside the gene matches: 3. CDR3 sequence reads: CASSSGGSSYNEQFF. CDR3 in DNA: TGTGCCAGCAGTTCGGGCGGGAGCTCCTACAATGAGCAGTTCTTC.

This clonotype occurred once. This rearrangement joins TRBV19 to TRBJ1-6; D possibly corresponds to TRBD1 (6 bases). With 6 bases removed from V and 6 bases from J, the gap between germline ends came to 18 bases. CDR1 is LNHDA, CDR2 SQIVND, per germline (reference sequence). CDR3 length: 16 amino acids. CDR3 loop: CASSRRGQQGNSPLHF. The CDR3 DNA follows: TGTGCCAGTAGCCGAAGGGGCCAACAGGGTAATTCACCCCTCCACTTT.

The rearrangement uses TRBV18 and TRBJ2-7; either TRBD1 or TRBD2 may fit D (7 bases each). V was shortened by 3 bases and J by 4 bases, with 19 bases between the two germline ends. The CDR3 totals 16 residues. The germline V gene has CDR1 KGHSH and CDR2 LQKENI. CDR3 in amino acids: CASSPRGGTTAYEQYF. CDR3 DNA: TGTGCCAGCTCACCCAGGGGGGGAACTACTGCATACGAGCAGTACTTC.

CDR3 bases: TGCAGCGCCCTACCTTGGGGTAGCGTAGACCAAGAGACCCAGTACTTC. Translating it yields CSALPWGSVDQETQYF. The chain couples TRBV29-1 to TRBJ2-5; D may be TRBD2 (5 bases). Germline CDR1 is SQVTM and CDR2 is ANQGSEA. The CDR3 totals 16 residues. V was shortened by 7 bases and J by 0 bases, with 21 bases between the two germline ends.

This clonotype was seen many times. The chain uses TRBV20-1 and TRBJ2-3, with 7 bases identical to TRBD2. The CDR3 totals 16 residues. Trimming at V came to 3 bases and at J to 3 bases, leaving 12 bases not matched to a gene. Germline V gives CDR1 DFQATT, CDR2 SNEGSKA (reference sequence). For the CDR3, the DNA is TGCAGTGCTAGCGACGTGGGAGGGCATAGGACAGATACGCAGTATTTT. Encoded protein: CSASDVGGHRTDTQYF.

This clonotype was counted only a few times. The rearrangement joins TRBV7-9 to TRBJ2-7; 8 positions match TRBD2. This CDR3 comprises 16 residues. V shed 4 bases and J 0 bases; nucleotides not matched to a gene: 8. The germline V gene encodes CDR1 SEHNR and CDR2 FQNEAQ (reference sequence). As DNA, the CDR3 is TGTGCCAGCAGCTCGCAGAGACTAGCGAGCTCCTACGAGCAGTACTTC. It specifies CASSSQRLASSYEQYF.

The chain recombines TRBV28 with TRBJ2-2; 13 nucleotides line up with TRBD2. This CDR3 region has 14 residues. Trimming took 8 bases from V and 6 from J; bases not matched to a gene: 3. CDR1 and CDR2 (germline): MDHEN, SYDVKM. The CDR3 DNA is TGTGCCAGCGGACTAGCGGGAGTAGCCGGGGAGCTGTTTTTT. Translation gives CASGLAGVAGELFF.

The chain is built from TRBV4-3 and TRBJ2-1; the D gene is possibly TRBD1 (5 bases). Trimming took 5 bases from V and 2 from J, leaving 13 bases between them. The CDR3 runs 15 residues. The germline V gene has CDR1 LGHNA and CDR2 YSLEER. Written as DNA, the CDR3 is TGCGCCAGCAGCAACGGTAGGGGAACCTACAATGAGCAGTTCTTC. It is translated as CASSNGRGTYNEQFF.

In its sample, this clonotype was seen a few times. The chain has TRBV20-1 and TRBJ1-1; 11 bases are a match to TRBD1. V dropped 3 bases and J dropped 3; count of bases not matched to a gene: 18. The CDR3 runs to 19 residues. Germline assignment: CDR1 DFQATT and CDR2 SNEGSKA (reference sequence). CDR3 sequence reads: CSASSLRRDRGAGDTEAFF. The CDR3 nucleotides are TGCAGTGCTAGCTCCCTTCGTAGGGACAGGGGGGCTGGAGACACTGAAGCTTTCTTT.

This clonotype was seen only a few times. The chain employs TRBV20-1 and TRBJ2-5; D call uncertain. In germline, CDR1 is DFQATT, CDR2 SNEGSKA (reference sequence). This CDR3 region has 10 residues. V shed 6 bases and J shed 3 bases, with 5 bases lying between them. The CDR3 nucleotides are TGCAGTGCCGAAAAAGAGACCCAGTACTTC. Translating gives CSAEKETQYF.

The V and J genes are TRBV6-1 and TRBJ2-7; no clear D. The V end was cut by 11 bases, the J end by 0 bases, with 14 bases between. CDR3 length equals 13 residues. Germline V CDR1 and CDR2: MNHNS, SASEGT. The CDR3 bases are TGTGCCTACTTAGACCGAGCCTCCTACGAGCAGTACTTC. This translates into CAYLDRASYEQYF.

This chain connects TRBV28 to TRBJ2-1, with 7 bases matching TRBD1. Germline assignment: CDR1 MDHEN and CDR2 SYDVKM. V dropped 6 bases and J dropped 4; count of bases not matched to a gene: 12. The CDR3 extends over 16 amino acids. In DNA form, the CDR3 reads TGTGCCAGCAGGGCAATGACAGGGTCCCTTTACAATGAGCAGTTCTTC. Translation gives CASRAMTGSLYNEQFF.

This chain joins TRBV20-1 and TRBJ2-5; D gene uncertain. Trimming left V 7 bases short and J 4 bases short, with 13 bases between. Germline values: CDR1 DFQATT, CDR2 SNEGSKA (reference sequence). The CDR3 spans 12 residues. CDR3: CSVRPGSETQYF. The CDR3 nucleotides are TGCAGTGTTAGGCCGGGCTCAGAGACCCAGTACTTC.